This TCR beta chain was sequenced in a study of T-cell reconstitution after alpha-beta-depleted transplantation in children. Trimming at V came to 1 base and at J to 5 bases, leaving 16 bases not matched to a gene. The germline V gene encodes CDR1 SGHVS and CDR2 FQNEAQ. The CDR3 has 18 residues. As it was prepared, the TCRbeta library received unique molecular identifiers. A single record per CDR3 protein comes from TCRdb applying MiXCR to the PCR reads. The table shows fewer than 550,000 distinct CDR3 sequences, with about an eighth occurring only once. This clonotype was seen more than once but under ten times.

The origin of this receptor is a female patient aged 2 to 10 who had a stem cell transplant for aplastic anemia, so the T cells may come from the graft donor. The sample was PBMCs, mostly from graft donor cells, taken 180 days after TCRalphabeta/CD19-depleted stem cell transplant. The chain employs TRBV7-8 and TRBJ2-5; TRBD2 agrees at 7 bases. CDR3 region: CASSLGRVGGVLRETQYF. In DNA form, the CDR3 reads TGTGCCAGCAGCTTAGGTCGGGTGGGGGGGGTTTTACGGGAGACCCAGTACTTC.